The rows below give T cell receptor beta chains drawn from one sample of a study of T cell changes during pregnancy in multiple sclerosis. Measured with immunoSEQ multiplex PCR; TCRdb has only the in-frame clones, and not every one. Of 95,000 to 100,000 clones listed, about 90% are singletons. The specimen was peripheral blood, collected in the second trimester of pregnancy. These receptors were obtained from a female donor with multiple sclerosis, enrolled in a pregnancy study. Each CDR3 is given with its conserved first and last residue. A D gene is named only where the DNA matches it firmly. Not all rows give a size; the values are once, few, many and, for expanded clones, a class.

len,d_gene,v_gene,abundance,j_gene,CDR3nt,CDR3aa
14,.,TRBV6-5,.,TRBJ1-3,TGTGCCAGCAGCCGAGGGGGTCCCGGAAACACCATATATTTT,CASSRGGPGNTIYF
13,.,TRBV28,once,TRBJ1-2,TGTGCCAGCAGTCCGGGGAGCCCCTATGGCTACACCTTC,CASSPGSPYGYTF
12,.,TRBV19,.,TRBJ1-5,TGTGCCAGTAGTACAGGGCATCAGCCCCAGCATTTT,CASSTGHQPQHF
14,.,TRBV10-3,.,TRBJ2-7,TGTGCCATCAGTGAGTCGACGGGAAGCTACGAGCAGTACTTC,CAISESTGSYEQYF
14,TRBD1,TRBV7-9,.,TRBJ1-4,TGTGCCAGCAGCTTAGGACAGGGGCACGAAAAACTGTTTTTT,CASSLGQGHEKLFF
16,TRBD1,TRBV29-1,.,TRBJ1-2,TGCAGCGTTGAATCCCTCCCCGACAGGGATCTAGGTAGCTACACCTTC,CSVESLPDRDLGSYTF
17,TRBD1,TRBV4-1,.,TRBJ1-3,TGCGCCAGCAGCCAGGGGACAGGGGCGAGCTCTGGAAACACCATATATTTT,CASSQGTGASSGNTIYF
17,.,TRBV30,.,TRBJ1-4,TGTGCCTGGGGCGGAGGATCTAGACTCTCAACTAATGAAAAACTGTTTTTT,CAWGGGSRLSTNEKLFF
14,.,TRBV7-9,.,TRBJ2-3,TGTGCCAGCAGCTTGGCTAGCGTAGGAGATACGCAGTATTTT,CASSLASVGDTQYF
14,.,TRBV5-4,.,TRBJ1-3,TGTGCCAGCAGCGTAATGGGGGGTGGAAACACCATATATTTT,CASSVMGGGNTIYF
13,.,TRBV14,few,TRBJ2-7,TGTGCCAGCAGCCACGGGAGCTCCTACGAGCAGTACTTC,CASSHGSSYEQYF